One sample yielded the 22 T cell receptor beta chains listed below, sequenced in a study of T cells after yellow fever vaccination (dated by TCRdb to between 2019 and 2020). Sample treatment or condition, as interpreted from the label and publication: live attenuated yellow fever vaccine strain. To prepare the library, 5' RACE was applied. This sample was sequenced with an Illumina HiSeq 2500. TCRdb reran the public reads through fastp at Q25 and MiXCR, keeping productive beta chains. CDR3 protein duplicates are merged, each entry listing the most common genes and DNA. This sample has around 340,000 distinct CDR3 sequences in its table, and 8.7% of those were observed once. The top ten constitute 15% to 20% of the sample. Sequenced here: PBMCs, sampled on the day of the first yellow fever vaccination. The source is a young man who received the YFV17D yellow fever vaccine.

Only a few counts were recorded for this clonotype. The chain has TRBV5-4 and TRBJ2-2; D ambiguous. Trimming stripped 3 bases from V and 0 bases from J, with 9 bases between. Germline V gene data show CDR1 as SGHNT and CDR2 as YYREEE (reference sequence). The CDR3 has 15 amino acids. The CDR3 coding sequence is TGTGCCAGCAGCTCTGACCTGGCGAACACCGGGGAGCTGTTTTTT. Protein product: CASSSDLANTGELFF.

This clonotype was picked up many times. V usage is TRBV5-5 and J usage is TRBJ2-2; tentative D call: TRBD2 (6 bases). V dropped 5 bases and J dropped 7 bases, with 9 bases sitting between them. Per the germline V gene, CDR1 is SGHKS and CDR2 is YYEKEE (reference sequence). The CDR3 runs 12 residues. CDR3 DNA: TGTGCCAGCAGTCTGGGGGGCGGGGAGCTGTTTTTT. This translates into CASSLGGGELFF.

This clonotype has only a few counts. This chain links TRBV7-9 with TRBJ1-2; tentatively, D is TRBD1 (6 bases). The CDR3 consists of 14 residues. The V end was cut by 5 bases, the J end by 5 bases, with 15 bases between. CDR1 SEHNR and CDR2 FQNEAQ come from the germline V gene (reference sequence). This chain's CDR3 is CASSASSQGYGYTF. DNA of the CDR3: TGTGCCAGCAGCGCCTCTTCGCAGGGGTATGGCTACACCTTC. Looking up the rest from reference TRBV7-9 and TRBJ1-2 gives the full variable domain: DTGVSQNPRHKITKRGQNVTFRCDPISEHNRLYWYRQTLGQGPEFLTYFQNEAQLEKSRLLSDRFSAERPKGSFSTLEIQRTEQGDSAMYLCASSASSQGYGYTFGSGTRLTVV.

The V gene is TRBV5-4, the J gene TRBJ2-3, with D possibly matching TRBD2 (5 bases). Germline values: CDR1 SGHNT, CDR2 YYREEE (reference sequence). Trimming pared 4 bases from V and 4 bases from J, leaving 16 bases between. CDR3 size: 15 residues. The CDR3 region has the DNA TGTGCCAGCAGCCCGGCGGGCCCCGGTCCAGATACGCAGTATTTT. This translates into CASSPAGPGPDTQYF.

This clonotype was picked up a small number of times. The rearrangement uses TRBV19 and TRBJ1-6, with no clear D. CDR1 and CDR2 from the germline V gene are LNHDA and SQIVND (reference sequence). V dropped 5 bases and J dropped 7 bases, with 12 bases sitting between them. This CDR3 region has 14 residues. This CDR3 reads CASSRYSDNSPLHF. The DNA of the CDR3 is TGTGCCAGTAGTCGATACAGTGACAATTCACCCCTCCACTTT. Full variable domain (remainder filled in from reference TRBV19 and TRBJ1-6): DGGITQSPKYLFRKEGQNVTLSCEQNLNHDAMYWYRQDPGQGLRLIYYSQIVNDFQKGDIAEGYSVSREKKESFPLTVTSAQKNPTAFYLCASSRYSDNSPLHFGNGTRLTVT.

To note about this clonotype: One end of the junction varies from germline; a read error may be responsible. The genes are TRBV20-1 and TRBJ2-3, with 8 bases lining up with TRBD1. The CDR3 totals 16 residues. Germline CDR1 and CDR2: DFQATT and SNEGSKA (reference sequence). CDR3: CCARDPGGMSTDTQYF. In DNA, the CDR3 is TGCTGTGCTAGAGATCCAGGGGGCATGAGCACAGATACGCAGTATTTT.

There are many counts of this clonotype. This chain links TRBV10-3 with TRBJ2-5; 10 positions match TRBD2. The CDR3 is 14 amino acids. The V gene's germline CDR1 is ENHRY and CDR2 SYGVKD. J gave up 1 base and V 4 bases, and 0 bases lay outside the gene matches. The CDR3 sequence is CAISGTSGQETQYF. The DNA for the CDR3 is TGTGCCATCAGTGGGACTAGCGGCCAAGAGACCCAGTACTTC.

This clonotype was seen only a few times. V gene TRBV12-3 or TRBV12-4 combines with J gene TRBJ2-4; 8 bases are a match to TRBD2. This CDR3 is built from 18 residues. The V segment lost 6 bases and the J segment 1 base; nucleotides outside the gene matches: 14. The CDR3 nucleotides read TGTGCCAGCAGCCCCGGGACGATAGCGGGGACTGCCAAAAACATTCAGTACTTC. It translates to CASSPGTIAGTAKNIQYF.

V and J are TRBV7-9 and TRBJ1-2; D is uncertain. The CDR3 totals 14 residues. Germline V lookup: CDR1 SEHNR, CDR2 FQNEAQ (reference sequence). V was pared by 0 bases and J by 8 bases, with 13 bases between. CDR3 sequence (DNA): TGTGCCAGCAGCTTAGCCTTCACACCGGGAGGCTACACCTTC. Its translation: CASSLAFTPGGYTF.

This clonotype has only a few counts. The rearrangement joins TRBV10-3 to TRBJ2-6, with TRBD1 as a possible D gene (6 bases). The V end was cut by 0 bases, the J end by 4 bases, with 16 bases between. From germline, CDR1 is ENHRY and CDR2 SYGVKD. CDR3 size: 18 residues. CDR3 DNA: TGTGCCATCAGTGAGTCGGGGACATCCGTGTTCGGGGCCAACGTCCTGACTTTC. Protein product: CAISESGTSVFGANVLTF.

This clonotype has only one observation. V usage is TRBV2 and J usage is TRBJ1-2; D is ambiguous. The CDR3 length is 11 residues. V was clipped by 8 bases and J by 3 bases, with 7 bases between them. CDR1 and CDR2 from the germline V gene are SNHLY and FYNNEI. CDR3 coding DNA: TGTGCCAGCGTCCTTGACTATGGCTACACCTTC. Protein product: CASVLDYGYTF. Drawing the rest from reference TRBV2 and TRBJ1-2, the complete variable domain is EPEVTQTPSHQVTQMGQEVILRCVPISNHLYFYWYRQILGQKVEFLVSFYNNEISEKSEIFDDQFSVERPDGSNFTLKIRSTKLEDSAMYFCASVLDYGYTFGSGTRLTVV.

The chain recombines TRBV7-8 with TRBJ2-3; TRBD1 matches 9 bases. This CDR3 comprises 12 residues. With 5 bases clipped from V and 10 bases from J, the junction kept 4 bases outside the gene matches. CDR1 and CDR2 from the germline V gene are SGHVS and FQNEAQ. The CDR3 DNA is TGTGCCAGCAGCCACGGACAGGGGTCGCAGTATTTT. This codes for CASSHGQGSQYF.

This clonotype has just a few counts. The chain employs TRBV4-3 and TRBJ1-2, with a possible D match to TRBD1 (5 bases). V lost 4 bases and J 8 bases, leaving 17 bases between the germline ends. Germline-derived CDR1 and CDR2 are LGHNA and YSLEER. The CDR3 consists of 14 residues. The CDR3 DNA reads as TGCGCCAGCAGCCGCTTCCCGAGGGGCGAAGGCTACACCTTC. This translates into CASSRFPRGEGYTF.

The chain combines TRBV27 with TRBJ2-7; 11 positions match TRBD1. This CDR3 is built from 14 residues. The V segment lost 5 bases and the J segment 5 bases; nucleotides outside the gene matches: 5. Germline V gives CDR1 MNHEY, CDR2 SMNVEV (reference sequence). The CDR3 DNA reads as TGTGCCAGCAGTGGGGGGACAGGGGGGAACGAGCAGTACTTC. Its translation is CASSGGTGGNEQYF.

This clonotype was recorded many times. The chain couples TRBV7-8 to TRBJ2-7, with D maybe TRBD1 (6 bases). Trimming shortened V by 1 base and J by 1 base, and 11 bases separated the two germline ends. The length of the CDR3 is 15 residues. Germline-derived CDR1 and CDR2 are SGHVS and FQNEAQ. CDR3 protein: CASSLVQGPSYEQYV. The CDR3, as DNA: TGTGCCAGCAGCTTAGTACAGGGTCCGTCCTACGAGCAGTACGTC.

V is TRBV7-2 and J is TRBJ2-7; D is unclear. The CDR3 runs to 13 residues. Per the germline V gene, CDR1 is SGHTA and CDR2 is FQGNSA. V was trimmed by 4 bases and J by 2 bases, leaving 9 bases between them. CDR3 coding DNA: TGTGCCAGCAGCTCCGGACGGACCTACGAGCAGTACTTC. Residues: CASSSGRTYEQYF.

About this clonotype itself: At one boundary the junction diverges from the germline segment, which might be a read error. This chain connects TRBV12-3 or TRBV12-4 to TRBJ2-1; 10 bases are a match to TRBD1. The CDR3 covers 15 residues. CDR3 in DNA: TGTGCCACCAGTGATCTCCGGGACAGGGGATATGAGCAGTTCTTC. Translation gives CATSDLRDRGYEQFF.

This clonotype was seen only a few times. The CDR3 sequence: CASSQDWGYTF. The CDR3 region has the DNA TGTGCCAGCAGCCAAGATTGGGGCTACACCTTC. The chain combines TRBV4-2 with TRBJ1-2; D uncertain. V was cut by 0 bases and J by 8 bases, with 4 bases left in between. Germline V lookup: CDR1 LGHNA, CDR2 YNFKEQ. This CDR3 comprises 11 residues.

In its sample, this clonotype was seen a few times. J is TRBJ1-2 and V is TRBV5-1, with D uncertain. The CDR3 has 13 amino acids. Germline loops: CDR1 SGHRS, CDR2 YFSETQ. The germline V and J ends were trimmed by 1 base and 3 bases, with 7 bases remaining between them. The CDR3, as DNA: TGCGCCAGCAGCTTGTACGGGGACTATGGCTACACCTTC. This gives the protein CASSLYGDYGYTF.

This clonotype was seen a handful of times. The rearrangement uses TRBV5-1 and TRBJ2-1; tentatively, D is TRBD2 (5 bases). The ends were cut back, 0 bases at V and 0 bases at J, with 13 bases in the middle. Germline values: CDR1 SGHRS, CDR2 YFSETQ. The CDR3 consists of 17 residues. The CDR3, as DNA: TGCGCCAGCAGCTTGGCGGGCGGGTTAAGCTCCTACAATGAGCAGTTCTTC. It codes for CASSLAGGLSSYNEQFF.

This clonotype was counted only a few times. The chain links TRBV20-1 to TRBJ1-2; the D gene is possibly TRBD1 (6 bases). The CDR3 sequence is 13 residues long. The V gene lost 0 bases and the J gene lost 5 bases, with 10 bases spanning the gap. CDR1 is DFQATT and CDR2 is SNEGSKA in the germline V gene (reference sequence). CDR3 sequence: CSAREQGKYGYTF. The CDR3 coding sequence is TGCAGTGCTAGAGAACAGGGAAAATATGGCTACACCTTC.

This clonotype was observed at least ten times. The junction departs from germline at one end; a sequencing error may be responsible. V and J are TRBV7-7 and TRBJ2-5; no clear D gene. The V gene's germline CDR1 is SSHAT and CDR2 FNYEAQ (reference sequence). The CDR3 covers 14 residues. The CDR3 sequence is CASSLGGRQETQYF. Here the CDR3 DNA reads TGTGCTAGCAGCTTAGGCGGCAGACAAGAGACCCAGTACTTC.